Sequencing of this TCR beta chain was carried out in a study of identical twins. Germline V gives CDR1 MDHEN, CDR2 SYDVKM. CDR3 size: 16 residues. V lost 2 bases and J 0 bases, leaving 12 bases between the germline ends. TCRdb processed the 5' RACE reads anew with MiXCR; each CDR3 protein has one entry. The data contain 410,000 or so distinct CDR3 sequences, less than 20% of them singletons. J is TRBJ2-3 and V is TRBV28; D gene unclear. The sequence was obtained from a man aged 45-65 years in good health. Sequencing input: naive T cells sorted from blood. Here the CDR3 reads CASSLDSPLSTDTQYF. The CDR3 nucleotides read TGTGCCAGCAGTTTAGATAGCCCACTTAGCACAGATACGCAGTATTTT.